The present T cell receptor (beta chain) was sequenced within a study of CD8 T cells in Susac syndrome. RNA, at about 0.5 to 1 ug, was reverse transcribed with random hexamers. TCRdb ran MiXCR on the immunoSEQ multiplex PCR reads and lists one entry per CDR3 protein. The sample carries roughly 140,000 distinct CDR3 sequences, roughly 96% recorded once. This CDR3 is built from 17 residues. The ends were cut back, 4 bases at V and 1 base at J, with 19 bases in the middle. Germline V gene sequence: CDR1 LNHNV, CDR2 YYDKDF (reference sequence). The sample taken for sequencing was CD8+ T cells from PBMCs. The chain has TRBV15 and TRBJ1-1; D gene uncertain. The receptor's source is a human donor with multiple sclerosis. The CDR3 here is CATSKLRAGRRNTEAFF. The CDR3 DNA follows: TGTGCCACCAGCAAACTCCGCGCTGGGAGGAGGAACACTGAAGCTTTCTTT.